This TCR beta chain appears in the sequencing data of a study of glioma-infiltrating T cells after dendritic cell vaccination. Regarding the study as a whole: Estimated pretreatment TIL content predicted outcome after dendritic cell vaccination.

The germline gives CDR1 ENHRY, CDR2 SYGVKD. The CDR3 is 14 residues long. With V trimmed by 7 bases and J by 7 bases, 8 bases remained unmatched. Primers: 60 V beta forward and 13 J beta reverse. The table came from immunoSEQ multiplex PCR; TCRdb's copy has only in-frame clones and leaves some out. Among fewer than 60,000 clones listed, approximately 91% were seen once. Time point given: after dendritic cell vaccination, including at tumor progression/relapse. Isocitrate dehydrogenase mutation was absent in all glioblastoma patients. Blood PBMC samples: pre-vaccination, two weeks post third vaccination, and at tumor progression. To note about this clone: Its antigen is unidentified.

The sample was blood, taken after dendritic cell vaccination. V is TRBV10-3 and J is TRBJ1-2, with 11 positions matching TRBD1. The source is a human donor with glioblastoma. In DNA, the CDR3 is TGTGCCATCAACGGACAGGGGGCTGGCTCTGGCTACACCTTC. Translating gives CAINGQGAGSGYTF.